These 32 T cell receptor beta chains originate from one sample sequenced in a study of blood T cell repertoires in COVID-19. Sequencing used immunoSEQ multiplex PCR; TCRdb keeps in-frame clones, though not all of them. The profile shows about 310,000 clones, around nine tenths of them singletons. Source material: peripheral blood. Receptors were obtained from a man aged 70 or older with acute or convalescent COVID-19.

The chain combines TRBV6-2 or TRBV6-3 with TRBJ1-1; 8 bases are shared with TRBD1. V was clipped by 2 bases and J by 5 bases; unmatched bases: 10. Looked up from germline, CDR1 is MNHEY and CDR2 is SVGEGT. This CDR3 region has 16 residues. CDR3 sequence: CASSYTPDRARTEAFF. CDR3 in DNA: TGTGCCAGCAGTTACACCCCGGACAGGGCGAGGACTGAAGCTTTCTTT.

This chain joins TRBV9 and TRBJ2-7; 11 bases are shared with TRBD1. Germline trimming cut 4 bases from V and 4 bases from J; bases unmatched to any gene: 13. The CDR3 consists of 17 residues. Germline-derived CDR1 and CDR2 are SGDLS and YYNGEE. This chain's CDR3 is CASSPPGGDRGEYEQYF. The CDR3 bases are TGTGCCAGCAGCCCCCCTGGGGGGGACAGGGGGGAGTACGAGCAGTACTTC.

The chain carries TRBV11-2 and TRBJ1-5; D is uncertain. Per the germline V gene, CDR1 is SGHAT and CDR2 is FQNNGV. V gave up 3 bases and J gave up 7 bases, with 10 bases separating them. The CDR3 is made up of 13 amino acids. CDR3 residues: CASSFDSRQPQHF. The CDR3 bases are TGTGCCAGCAGCTTCGACTCGAGGCAGCCCCAGCATTTT. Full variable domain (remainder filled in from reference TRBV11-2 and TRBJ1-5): EAGVAQSPRYKIIEKRQSVAFWCNPISGHATLYWYQQILGQGPKLLIQFQNNGVVDDSQLPKDRFSAERLKGVDSTLKIQPAKLEDSAVYLCASSFDSRQPQHFGDGTRLSIL.

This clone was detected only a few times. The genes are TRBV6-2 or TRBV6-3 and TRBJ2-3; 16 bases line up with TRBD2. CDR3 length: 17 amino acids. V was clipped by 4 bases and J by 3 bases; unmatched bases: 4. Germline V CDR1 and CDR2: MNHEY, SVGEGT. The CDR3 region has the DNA TGTGCCAGCAGTTTGGGACTAGCGGGGGGGCCGACAGATACGCAGTATTTT. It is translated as CASSLGLAGGPTDTQYF.

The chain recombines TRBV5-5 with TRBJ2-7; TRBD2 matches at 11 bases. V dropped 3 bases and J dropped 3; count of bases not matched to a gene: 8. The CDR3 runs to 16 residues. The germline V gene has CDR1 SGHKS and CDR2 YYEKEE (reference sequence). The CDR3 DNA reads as TGTGCCAGCAGCTCCTCACTAGCGGGGGCGATCTACGAGCAGTACTTC. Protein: CASSSSLAGAIYEQYF.

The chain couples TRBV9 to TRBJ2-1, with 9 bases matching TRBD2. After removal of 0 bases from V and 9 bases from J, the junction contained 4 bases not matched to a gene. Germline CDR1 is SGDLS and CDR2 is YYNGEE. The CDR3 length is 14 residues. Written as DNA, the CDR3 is TGTGCCAGCAGCGTAGGAGCGGGAGGTACTGAGCAGTTCTTC. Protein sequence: CASSVGAGGTEQFF.

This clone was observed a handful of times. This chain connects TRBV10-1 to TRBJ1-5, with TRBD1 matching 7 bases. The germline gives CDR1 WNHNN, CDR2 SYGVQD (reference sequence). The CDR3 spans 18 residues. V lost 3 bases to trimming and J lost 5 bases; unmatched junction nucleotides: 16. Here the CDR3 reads CASSDPRDREPNDQPQHF. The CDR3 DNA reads TGCGCCAGCAGTGACCCCCGCGACAGGGAACCAAACGATCAGCCCCAGCATTTT.

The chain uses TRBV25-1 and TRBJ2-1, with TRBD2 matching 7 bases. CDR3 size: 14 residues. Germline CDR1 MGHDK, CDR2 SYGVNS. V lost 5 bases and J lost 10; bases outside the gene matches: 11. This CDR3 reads CASSIGGSTAEQFF. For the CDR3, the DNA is TGTGCCAGCAGTATCGGGGGGTCCACCGCGGAGCAGTTCTTC. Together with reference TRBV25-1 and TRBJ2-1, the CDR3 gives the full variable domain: EADIYQTPRYLVIGTGKKITLECSQTMGHDKMYWYQQDPGMELHLIHYSYGVNSTEKGDLSSESTVSRIRTEHFPLTLESARPSHTSQYLCASSIGGSTAEQFFGPGTRLTVL.

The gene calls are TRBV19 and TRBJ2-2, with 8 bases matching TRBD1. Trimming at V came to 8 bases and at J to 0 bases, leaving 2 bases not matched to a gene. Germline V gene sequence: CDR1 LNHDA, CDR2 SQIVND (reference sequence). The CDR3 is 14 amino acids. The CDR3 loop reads CASADRANTGELFF. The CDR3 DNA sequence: TGTGCCAGTGCGGACAGGGCGAACACCGGGGAGCTGTTTTTT.

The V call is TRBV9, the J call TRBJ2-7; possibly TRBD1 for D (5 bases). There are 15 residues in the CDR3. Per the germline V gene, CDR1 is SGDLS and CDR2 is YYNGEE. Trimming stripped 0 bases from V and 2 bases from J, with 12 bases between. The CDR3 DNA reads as TGTGCCAGCAGCGTAGGGGGCAGCTTGGCCTACGAGCAGTACTTC. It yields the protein CASSVGGSLAYEQYF. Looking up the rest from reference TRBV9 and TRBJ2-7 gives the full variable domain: DSGVTQTPKHLITATGQRVTLRCSPRSGDLSVYWYQQSLDQGLQFLIQYYNGEERAKGNILERFSAQQFPDLHSELNLSSLELGDSALYFCASSVGGSLAYEQYFGPGTRLTVT.

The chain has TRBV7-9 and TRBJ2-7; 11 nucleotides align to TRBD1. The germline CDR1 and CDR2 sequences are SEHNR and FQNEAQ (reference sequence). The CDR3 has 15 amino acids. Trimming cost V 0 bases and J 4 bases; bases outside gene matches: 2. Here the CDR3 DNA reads TGTGCCAGCAGCTTAGCCGGGACAGGGGGTTACGAGCAGTACTTC. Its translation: CASSLAGTGGYEQYF.

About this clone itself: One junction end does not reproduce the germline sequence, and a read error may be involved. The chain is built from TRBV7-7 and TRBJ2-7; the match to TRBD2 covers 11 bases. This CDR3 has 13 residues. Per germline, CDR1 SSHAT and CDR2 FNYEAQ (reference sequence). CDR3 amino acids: CASSLAGGYEQYF. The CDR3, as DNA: TGTGCCAGCAGCCTAGCGGGAGGCTACGAGCAGTACTTC.

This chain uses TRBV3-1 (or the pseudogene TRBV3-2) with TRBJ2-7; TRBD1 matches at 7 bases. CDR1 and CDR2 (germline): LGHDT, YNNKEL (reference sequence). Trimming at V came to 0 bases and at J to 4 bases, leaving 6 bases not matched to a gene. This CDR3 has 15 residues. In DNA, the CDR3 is TGTGCCAGCAGCCAAGAGGAGACAGGGAAGTACGAGCAGTACTTC. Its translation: CASSQEETGKYEQYF.

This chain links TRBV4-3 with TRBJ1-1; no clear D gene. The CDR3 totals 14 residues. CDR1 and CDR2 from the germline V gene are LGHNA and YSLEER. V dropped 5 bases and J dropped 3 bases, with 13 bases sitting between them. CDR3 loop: CASSSGGVDTEAFF. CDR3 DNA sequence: TGCGCCAGCAGCTCTGGCGGGGTCGACACTGAAGCTTTCTTT.

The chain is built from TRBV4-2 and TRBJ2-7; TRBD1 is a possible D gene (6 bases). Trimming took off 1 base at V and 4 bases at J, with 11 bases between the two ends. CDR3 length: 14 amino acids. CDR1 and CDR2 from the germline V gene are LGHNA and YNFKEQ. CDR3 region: CASSQGGTKYEQYF. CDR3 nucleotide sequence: TGTGCCAGCAGCCAAGGGGGGACAAAATACGAGCAGTACTTC.

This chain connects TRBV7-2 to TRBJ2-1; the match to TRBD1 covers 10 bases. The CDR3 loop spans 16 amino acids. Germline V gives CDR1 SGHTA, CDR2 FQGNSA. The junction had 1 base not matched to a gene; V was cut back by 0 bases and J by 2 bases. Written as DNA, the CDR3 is TGTGCCAGCAGCTTAGCGGGACAGGGGACCTACAATGAGCAGTTCTTC. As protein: CASSLAGQGTYNEQFF.

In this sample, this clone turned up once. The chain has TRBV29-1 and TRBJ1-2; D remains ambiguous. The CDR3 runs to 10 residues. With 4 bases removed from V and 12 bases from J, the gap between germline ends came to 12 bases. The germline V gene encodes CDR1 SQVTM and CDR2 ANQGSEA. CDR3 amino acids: CSVAGAENTF. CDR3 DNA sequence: TGCAGCGTTGCGGGAGCTGAAAACACCTTC.

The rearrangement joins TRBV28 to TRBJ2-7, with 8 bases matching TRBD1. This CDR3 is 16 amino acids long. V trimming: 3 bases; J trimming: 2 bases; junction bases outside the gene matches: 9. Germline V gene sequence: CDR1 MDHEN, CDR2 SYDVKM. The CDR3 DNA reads TGTGCCAGCAGTTTGTCCCGGGACAGGCGTACCTACGAGCAGTACTTC. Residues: CASSLSRDRRTYEQYF.

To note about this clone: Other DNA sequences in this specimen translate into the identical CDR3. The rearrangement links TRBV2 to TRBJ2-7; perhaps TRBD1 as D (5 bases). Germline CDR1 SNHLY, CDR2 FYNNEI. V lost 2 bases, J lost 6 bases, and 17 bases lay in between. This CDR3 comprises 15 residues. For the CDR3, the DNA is TGTGCCAGCAGTGAATGGGGCAGGGCGGCCTCCGAGCAGTACTTC. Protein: CASSEWGRAASEQYF.

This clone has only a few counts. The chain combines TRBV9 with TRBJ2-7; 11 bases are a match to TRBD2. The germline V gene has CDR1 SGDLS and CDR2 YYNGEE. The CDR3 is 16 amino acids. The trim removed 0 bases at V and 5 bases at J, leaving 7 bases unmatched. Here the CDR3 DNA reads TGTGCCAGCAGCGTAGGAGGGACTAGCGGTATCCACGAGCAGTACTTC. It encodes CASSVGGTSGIHEQYF.

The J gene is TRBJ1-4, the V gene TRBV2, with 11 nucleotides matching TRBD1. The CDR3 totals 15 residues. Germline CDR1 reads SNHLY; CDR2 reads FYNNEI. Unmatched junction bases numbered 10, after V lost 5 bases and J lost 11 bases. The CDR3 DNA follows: TGTGCCAGCAGTATCACCCGGGACAGGGGGACGAAACTGTTTTTT. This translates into CASSITRDRGTKLFF. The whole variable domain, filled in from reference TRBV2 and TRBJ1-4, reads EPEVTQTPSHQVTQMGQEVILRCVPISNHLYFYWYRQILGQKVEFLVSFYNNEISEKSEIFDDQFSVERPDGSNFTLKIRSTKLEDSAMYFCASSITRDRGTKLFFGSGTQLSVL.

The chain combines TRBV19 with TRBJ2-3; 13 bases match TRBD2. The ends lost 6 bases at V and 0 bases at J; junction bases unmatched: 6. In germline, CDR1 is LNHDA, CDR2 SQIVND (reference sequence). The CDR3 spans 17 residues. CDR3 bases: TGTGCCAGTAGGGGACTAGCGGGAACTCCGAGCACAGATACGCAGTATTTT. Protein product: CASRGLAGTPSTDTQYF.

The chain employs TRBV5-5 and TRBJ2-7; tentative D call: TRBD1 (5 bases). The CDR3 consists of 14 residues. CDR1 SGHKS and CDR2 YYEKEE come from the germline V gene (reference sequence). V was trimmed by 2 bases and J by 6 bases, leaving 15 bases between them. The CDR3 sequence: CASSLQVKSGEQYF. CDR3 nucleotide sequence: TGTGCCAGCAGCTTACAGGTAAAATCGGGCGAGCAGTACTTC.

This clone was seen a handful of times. CDR3 protein: CASSLAGAGELFF. The CDR3 DNA follows: TGTGCCAGCAGCTTAGCAGGGGCCGGGGAGCTGTTTTTT. The chain uses TRBV7-2 and TRBJ2-2; maybe TRBD1 (5 bases). CDR3 size: 13 residues. CDR1 and CDR2 from the germline V gene are SGHTA and FQGNSA. V was pared by 0 bases and J by 6 bases, with 5 bases between.

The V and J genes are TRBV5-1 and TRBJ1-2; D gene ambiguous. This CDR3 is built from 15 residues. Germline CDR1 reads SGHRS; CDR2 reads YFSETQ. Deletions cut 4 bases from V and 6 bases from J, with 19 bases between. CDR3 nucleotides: TGCGCCAGCAGCAATGGAGGCAAAAGAATGGATGGCTACACCTTC. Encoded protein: CASSNGGKRMDGYTF.

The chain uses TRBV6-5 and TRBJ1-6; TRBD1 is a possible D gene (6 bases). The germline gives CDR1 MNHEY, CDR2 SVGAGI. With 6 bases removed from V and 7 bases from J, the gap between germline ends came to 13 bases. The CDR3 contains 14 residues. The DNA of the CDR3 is TGTGCCAGCAGAAAAGGGGGAGAGAATTCACCCCTCCACTTT. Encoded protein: CASRKGGENSPLHF.

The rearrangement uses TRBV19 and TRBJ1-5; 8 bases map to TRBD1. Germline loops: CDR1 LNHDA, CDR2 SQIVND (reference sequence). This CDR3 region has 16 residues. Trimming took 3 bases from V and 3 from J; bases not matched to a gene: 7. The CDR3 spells CASSITGGRPNQPQHF. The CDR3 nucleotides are TGTGCCAGTAGTATTACAGGGGGTCGACCCAATCAGCCCCAGCATTTT.

CDR3 sequence: CASSNTGGKAEAFF. The CDR3 region has the DNA TGTGCCAGTAGTAACACAGGGGGGAAGGCTGAAGCTTTCTTT. The chain joins TRBV19 to TRBJ1-1; 8 bases are a match to TRBD1. CDR1 and CDR2 (germline): LNHDA, SQIVND (reference sequence). V was pared by 4 bases and J by 6 bases, with 7 bases of the junction left unmatched. The CDR3 loop spans 14 amino acids.

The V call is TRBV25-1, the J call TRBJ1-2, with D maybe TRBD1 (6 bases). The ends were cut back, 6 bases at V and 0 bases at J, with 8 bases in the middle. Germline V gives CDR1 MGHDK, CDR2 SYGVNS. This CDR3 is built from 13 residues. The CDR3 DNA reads TGTGCCAGCAGGACAGGAGCTAACTATGGCTACACCTTC. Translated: CASRTGANYGYTF.

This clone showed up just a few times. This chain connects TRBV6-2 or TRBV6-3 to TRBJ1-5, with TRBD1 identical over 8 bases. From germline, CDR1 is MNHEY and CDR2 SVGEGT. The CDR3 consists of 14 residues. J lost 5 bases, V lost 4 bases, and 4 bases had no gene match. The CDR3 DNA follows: TGTGCCAGCAGTTGGACAGGGTCCCATCAGCCCCAGCATTTT. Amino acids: CASSWTGSHQPQHF.

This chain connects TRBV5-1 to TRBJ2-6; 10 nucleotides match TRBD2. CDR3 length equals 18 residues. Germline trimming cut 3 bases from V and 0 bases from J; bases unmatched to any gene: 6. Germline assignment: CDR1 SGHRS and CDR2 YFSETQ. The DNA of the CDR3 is TGCGCCAGCAGCTCCGGACTAGCGGTTCCCTCTGGGGCCAACGTCCTGACTTTC. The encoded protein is CASSSGLAVPSGANVLTF.

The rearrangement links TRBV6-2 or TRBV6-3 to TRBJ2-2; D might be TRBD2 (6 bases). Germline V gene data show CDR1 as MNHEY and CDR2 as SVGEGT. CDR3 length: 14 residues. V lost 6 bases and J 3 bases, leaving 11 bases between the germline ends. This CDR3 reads CASSSGRYTGELFF. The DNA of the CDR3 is TGTGCCAGCAGCTCCGGGAGATACACCGGGGAGCTGTTTTTT.